This T cell receptor (beta chain) was sequenced for a study of cytomegalovirus exposure and HLA in healthy donors. General study points: Later on, a genetic analysis was performed. It linked a missense variant in DCLRE1C with V- and J-gene trimming of TCR beta. A list of 164 TCR beta chains associated with cytomegalovirus was given. Among CMV-associated TCR beta chains, most appeared HLA-restricted in a later analysis.

Germline V gene sequence: CDR1 MNHNS, CDR2 SASEGT. Trimming removed 6 bases from V and 1 base from J, with 12 bases in between. The CDR3 loop spans 14 amino acids. PCR employed 60 Vbeta and 13 Jbeta primers. Sequenced by immunoSEQ multiplex PCR; TCRdb stores in-frame clones only, minus some. The sample has 90,000 to 100,000 clones, roughly three quarters seen once. Remarks on this clone: Its specificity is not known.

The receptor's source is a woman between 55 and 75 years old in good health and CMV-seronegative. This rearrangement joins TRBV6-1 to TRBJ1-1, with a tentative D call TRBD1 (6 bases). Sequenced: PBMCs. The CDR3 here is CASSSHRANTEAFF. In nucleotides, the CDR3 is TGTGCCAGCAGCTCCCACAGGGCGAACACTGAAGCTTTCTTT.